Below, 11 T cell receptor beta chains from the same sample are listed, as sequenced in a study of control samples from healthy donors and cancer patients. TCRdb keeps only in-frame clones here, not all; method: immunoSEQ multiplex PCR. Of about 220,000 clones in the sample, about 94% are singletons; the top ten hold 1.5%. The sequenced sample consisted of blood. Receptors originate from a man in his fifties or sixties in good health.

This chain links TRBV19 with TRBJ1-5, with D tentatively TRBD1 (5 bases). The CDR3 extends over 13 amino acids. CDR1 is LNHDA, CDR2 SQIVND, per germline (reference sequence). The ends were cut back, 4 bases at V and 5 bases at J, with 9 bases in the middle. CDR3 sequence (DNA): TGTGCCAGTAGTAGGGCGGGGGATCAGCCCCAGCATTTT. This encodes CASSRAGDQPQHF.

The CDR3: CASSLFGDSHNEKLFF. CDR3 DNA: TGTGCCAGCAGTCTTTTCGGGGACAGTCATAATGAAAAACTGTTTTTT. J is TRBJ1-4 and V is TRBV25-1; 7 bases agree with TRBD1. In germline, CDR1 is MGHDK, CDR2 SYGVNS. There are 16 residues in the CDR3. Germline trimming cut 5 bases from V and 4 bases from J; bases unmatched to any gene: 10. The full variable domain, its missing parts supplied by reference TRBV25-1 and TRBJ1-4, is EADIYQTPRYLVIGTGKKITLECSQTMGHDKMYWYQQDPGMELHLIHYSYGVNSTEKGDLSSESTVSRIRTEHFPLTLESARPSHTSQYLCASSLFGDSHNEKLFFGSGTQLSVL.

The chain has TRBV6-5 and TRBJ1-3; TRBD1 aligns across 9 bases. Per the germline V gene, CDR1 is MNHEY and CDR2 is SVGAGI. This CDR3 has 15 residues. Trimming removed 6 bases from V and 8 bases from J; junction bases left unmatched: 11. The CDR3 is CASRDWDRERHTIYF. In nucleotides, the CDR3 is TGTGCCAGCAGGGACTGGGACAGGGAGCGACACACCATATATTTT.

J is TRBJ2-2 and V is TRBV4-1; 9 bases align to TRBD2. The CDR3 is 17 residues long. The V gene end was trimmed by 4 bases and the J gene end by 7 bases; junction bases not matched to a gene: 13. The germline CDR1 and CDR2 sequences are MGHRA and YSYEKL. CDR3 sequence (DNA): TGCGCCAGCAGCCCCCGGACGGGCGGGGGGGCCAGCGGGGAGCTGTTTTTT. Its protein product is CASSPRTGGGASGELFF.

The chain is built from TRBV28 and TRBJ1-5; 7 nucleotides agree with TRBD1. Germline V lookup: CDR1 MDHEN, CDR2 SYDVKM. CDR3 size: 14 residues. The J segment lost 3 bases and the V segment lost 7 bases, leaving 6 bases of the junction unmatched. The CDR3 protein is CASKTGQNNQPQHF. In DNA form, the CDR3 reads TGTGCCAGCAAGACGGGACAGAACAATCAGCCCCAGCATTTT.

The rearrangement links TRBV7-3 to TRBJ2-3, with D possibly matching TRBD1 (5 bases). This CDR3 is built from 13 residues. Between the trimmed V and J ends, which lost 2 bases and 6 bases, there was a span of 9 bases. In germline, CDR1 is SGHTA, CDR2 FQGTGA. The CDR3 region has the DNA TGTGCCAGCAGCTTAGGGGCAGGGGATACGCAGTATTTT. Encoded protein: CASSLGAGDTQYF.

The chain employs TRBV6-5 and TRBJ1-4; 7 nucleotides agree with TRBD1. V lost 4 bases to trimming and J lost 8 bases; unmatched junction nucleotides: 7. Germline assignment: CDR1 MNHEY and CDR2 SVGAGI. The CDR3 has 14 residues. The CDR3 loop is CASSSGQVGEKLFF. CDR3 sequence (DNA): TGTGCCAGCAGTTCCGGACAGGTTGGCGAAAAACTGTTTTTT.

The chain has TRBV10-3 and TRBJ2-7, with D maybe TRBD2 (5 bases). The CDR3 totals 12 residues. In germline, CDR1 is ENHRY, CDR2 SYGVKD. V lost 9 bases to trimming and J lost 4 bases, with 13 bases between them. The chain's CDR3 is CAIRTAGYEQYF. In DNA form, the CDR3 reads TGTGCCATTCGGACTGCCGGGTACGAGCAGTACTTC.

The chain links TRBV5-1 to TRBJ2-3, with D possibly being TRBD2 (5 bases). V lost 4 bases to trimming and J lost 2 bases, with 14 bases between them. The CDR3 spans 15 residues. Looked up from germline, CDR1 is SGHRS and CDR2 is YFSETQ. The CDR3 reads CASSRGLDHTDTQYF. CDR3 sequence (DNA): TGCGCCAGCAGCCGCGGACTGGATCACACAGATACGCAGTATTTT.

The chain carries TRBV18 and TRBJ2-5; D remains unclear. CDR1 KGHSH and CDR2 LQKENI come from the germline V gene. Trimming shortened V by 3 bases and J by 4 bases, and 15 bases separated the two germline ends. The CDR3 runs to 15 residues. The CDR3 sequence: CASSPVSDVGETQYF. Here the CDR3 DNA reads TGTGCCAGCTCACCTGTATCAGACGTTGGAGAGACCCAGTACTTC.

This clone was seen a single time. This chain connects TRBV3-1 (or the pseudogene TRBV3-2) to TRBJ2-3; the D gene is possibly TRBD1 (6 bases). Germline V gene sequence: CDR1 LGHDT, CDR2 YNNKEL (reference sequence). Trimming removed 0 bases at V and 2 bases at J, with 18 bases between. This CDR3 is 18 amino acids long. CDR3 sequence reads: CASSQDRGILTLTDTQYF. CDR3 DNA: TGTGCCAGCAGCCAAGACAGGGGTATCCTCACCCTCACAGATACGCAGTATTTT.